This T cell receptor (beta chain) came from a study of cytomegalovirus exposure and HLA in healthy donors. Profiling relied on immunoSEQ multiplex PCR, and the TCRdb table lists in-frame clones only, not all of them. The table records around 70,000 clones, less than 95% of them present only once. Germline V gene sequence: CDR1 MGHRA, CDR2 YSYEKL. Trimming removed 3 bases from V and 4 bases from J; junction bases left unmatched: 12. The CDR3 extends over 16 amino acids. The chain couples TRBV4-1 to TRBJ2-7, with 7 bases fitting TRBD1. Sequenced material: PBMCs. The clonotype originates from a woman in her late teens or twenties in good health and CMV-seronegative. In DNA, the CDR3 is TGCGCCAGCAGCCACCGCAGATTGGACAGGCTGTACGAGCAGTACTTC. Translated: CASSHRRLDRLYEQYF.